The entry that follows covers one TCR beta chain sequence. Its antigen is as yet unknown. Germline lookup yields CDR1 SGHAT and CDR2 FQNNGV. This CDR3 has 15 amino acids. Trimming shortened V by 9 bases and J by 0 bases, and 15 bases separated the two germline ends. This entry is derived from a study of beta chain features in type 1 diabetes. The wider study: What patients shared with healthy donors was a similar profile of age, gender and cell yields. Broader study findings: PCR could preferentially amplify shorter templates, alike in patients and controls.

The authors reverse transcribed all of the isolated RNA, so sequencing captured expressed TCRB transcripts. Sequencing used immunoSEQ multiplex PCR; TCRdb keeps in-frame clones, though not all of them. Of approximately 340,000 clones listed, around 16% are singletons. Cells sorted by CD45RO/CCR7/CD25/CD127/CD95/CD27 comprised CD4+ naive, central memory, regulatory and stem cell-like memory cells. Each population that was sorted was more than 95% pure. This receptor was identified in a woman aged 18-35 years in good health. The specimen sequenced was naive CD4+ T cells from blood. This rearrangement joins TRBV11-2 to TRBJ1-5; no firm D call. The chain's CDR3 is CASGRWTNSNQPQHF. CDR3 DNA: TGTGCCAGTGGGAGATGGACCAATAGCAATCAGCCCCAGCATTTT.